The present T cell receptor (beta chain) was sequenced within a study of beta chain features in type 1 diabetes. Study findings and constraints: TCRB CDR3s were moderately but significantly shorter in Type 1 diabetes patients in all four CD4+ subsets.

In its sample, this clone was seen a few times. What it recognizes is unknown. Expressed TCRB transcripts got sequenced, as all isolated RNA was reverse transcribed. Using immunoSEQ multiplex PCR, the repertoire was profiled, and TCRdb retains in-frame clones only, with some absent. The table records approximately 150,000 clones, roughly 10% of them present only once. Sequencing was carried out using central memory CD4+ T cells from blood. The origin of this receptor is a man aged 25 to 40 with type 1 diabetes.

As DNA, the CDR3 is TGTGCCAGCAGCTTGATCTCGCGAAACGGCAATGAGCAGTTCTTC. This sequence encodes CASSLISRNGNEQFF. The V call is TRBV4-2, the J call TRBJ2-1; D not certain. The CDR3 spans 15 residues. CDR1 and CDR2 from the germline V gene are LGHNA and YNFKEQ. The V end lost 5 bases, the J end lost 6 bases, and 17 bases lay between the germline ends.